The 32 T cell receptor beta chains in this list originate from one sample, sequenced in a study of blood T cell repertoires in COVID-19. Using immunoSEQ multiplex PCR, the repertoire was profiled, and TCRdb retains in-frame clones only, with some absent. Counted here are about 310,000 clones, 75% to 90% occurring once; the ten biggest clones make up around 1.8%. The sample was PBMCs or T cells enriched from blood (not recorded which). The receptors shown here come from a woman in her thirties who had been exposed to COVID-19.

This chain joins TRBV7-2 and TRBJ2-5, with 8 nucleotides matching TRBD1. Germline V CDR1 and CDR2: SGHTA, FQGNSA. Germline trimming cut 4 bases from V and 1 base from J; bases unmatched to any gene: 2. This CDR3 contains 14 residues. The CDR3 here is CASSSGQVQETQYF. CDR3 DNA sequence: TGTGCCAGCAGCTCGGGACAGGTCCAAGAGACCCAGTACTTC.

This clone was counted between two and nine times. The genes are TRBV3-1 (or the pseudogene TRBV3-2) and TRBJ2-1, with D maybe TRBD1 (6 bases). Germline loops: CDR1 LGHDT, CDR2 YNNKEL (reference sequence). Trimming took off 2 bases at V and 3 bases at J, with 8 bases between the two ends. The CDR3 sequence is 14 residues long. CDR3 bases: TGTGCCAGCAGCCAACGGGGACACTACAATGAGCAGTTCTTC. Protein sequence: CASSQRGHYNEQFF.

V and J are TRBV30 and TRBJ2-2; D gene uncertain. The CDR3 sequence is 12 residues long. Looked up from germline, CDR1 is GTSNPN and CDR2 is SVGIG (reference sequence). Trimming removed 2 bases at V and 6 bases at J, with 7 bases between. CDR3 DNA sequence: TGTGCCTGGAGTCCCTACGCCGGGGAGCTGTTTTTT. It specifies CAWSPYAGELFF.

The table lists this clone with a count of one. The V and J genes are TRBV7-9 and TRBJ2-7, with 7 bases matching TRBD1. This CDR3 has 13 amino acids. The V and J ends lost 2 bases and 6 bases, in that order; junction bases with no gene match: 4. Germline-derived CDR1 and CDR2 are SEHNR and FQNEAQ (reference sequence). The CDR3 bases are TGTGCCAGCAGCTTATGGACAGGCGCCGAGCAGTACTTC. The encoded protein is CASSLWTGAEQYF.

This rearrangement joins TRBV19 to TRBJ1-1, with TRBD1 as a possible D gene (6 bases). This CDR3 has 19 residues. Between the trimmed V and J ends, which lost 0 bases and 5 bases, there was a span of 25 bases. Germline CDR1 LNHDA, CDR2 SQIVND (reference sequence). Here the CDR3 reads CASSIDPPGRARGMTEAFF. CDR3 DNA: TGTGCCAGTAGTATAGATCCGCCAGGGCGGGCCAGGGGAATGACTGAAGCTTTCTTT.

This clone was counted a few times. This chain connects TRBV9 to TRBJ1-5; 9 nucleotides align to TRBD1. Germline trimming cut 3 bases from V and 5 bases from J; bases unmatched to any gene: 6. This CDR3 has 15 residues. The germline V gene has CDR1 SGDLS and CDR2 YYNGEE. The CDR3 here is CASSARTGADQPQHF. The CDR3 nucleotides are TGTGCCAGCAGCGCCCGGACAGGGGCGGATCAGCCCCAGCATTTT.

The chain couples TRBV6-1 to TRBJ2-1; the match to TRBD2 covers 9 bases. Germline V lookup: CDR1 MNHNS, CDR2 SASEGT. This CDR3 is built from 15 residues. V was pared by 3 bases and J by 8 bases, with 8 bases of the junction left unmatched. The CDR3 region is CASSESSGRFYEQFF. CDR3 nucleotides: TGTGCCAGCAGTGAGAGTAGCGGGAGATTCTATGAGCAGTTCTTC.

DNA of the CDR3: TGTGCCAGCAGTGACAGGGGGAGGACTGAAGCTTTCTTT. Translated: CASSDRGRTEAFF. The chain combines TRBV28 with TRBJ1-1, with 9 bases identical to TRBD1. Trimming at V came to 5 bases and at J to 5 bases, leaving 3 bases not matched to a gene. The CDR3 is made up of 13 amino acids. Per germline, CDR1 MDHEN and CDR2 SYDVKM. The full variable domain, with the rest looked up from reference TRBV28 and TRBJ1-1, is DVKVTQSSRYLVKRTGEKVFLECVQDMDHENMFWYRQDPGLGLRLIYFSYDVKMKEKGDIPEGYSVSREKKERFSLILESASTNQTSMYLCASSDRGRTEAFFGQGTRLTVV.

This sequence joins TRBV6-6 and TRBJ1-2; weak D call: TRBD1 (6 bases). The CDR3 contains 13 residues. The germline gives CDR1 MNHNY, CDR2 SVGAGI (reference sequence). V lost 5 bases, J lost 6 bases, and 13 bases lay in between. DNA of the CDR3: TGTGCCAGCAGTACCTCACAGGGTAATGGCTACACCTTC. Amino acid sequence: CASSTSQGNGYTF.

The chain is built from TRBV30 and TRBJ1-2; a weak D match, TRBD1 (6 bases). Germline V gene data show CDR1 as GTSNPN and CDR2 as SVGIG (reference sequence). Trimming left V 5 bases short and J 11 bases short, with 18 bases between. CDR3 length equals 12 residues. The CDR3 DNA sequence: TGTGCCTGGTCCCGGGACATGTCCAAATACACCTTC. This codes for CAWSRDMSKYTF.

V and J are TRBV6-5 and TRBJ2-5; weak D call: TRBD1 (6 bases). The CDR3 totals 12 residues. Germline V gene sequence: CDR1 MNHEY, CDR2 SVGAGI. The V end was cut by 5 bases, the J end by 6 bases, with 10 bases between. CDR3 sequence: CASSSRGQTQYF. The CDR3, as DNA: TGTGCCAGCAGTAGCAGGGGTCAGACCCAGTACTTC.

J is TRBJ2-5 and V is TRBV4-2; tentative D call: TRBD2 (6 bases). The germline V gene has CDR1 LGHNA and CDR2 YNFKEQ. The CDR3 spans 17 residues. V lost 1 base and J 6 bases, leaving 21 bases between the germline ends. For the CDR3, the DNA is TGTGCCAGCAGCCAAGGAGCCCCCGTGGCCGGGGGAAAGACCCAGTACTTC. It is translated as CASSQGAPVAGGKTQYF.

The chain recombines TRBV28 with TRBJ2-7; no reliable D call. The CDR3 is 12 amino acids. CDR1 is MDHEN, CDR2 SYDVKM, per germline. The V end was cut by 8 bases, the J end by 4 bases, with 12 bases between. CDR3 DNA: TGTGCCAGCCGGTTCCAGGATTACGAGCAGTACTTC. It translates to CASRFQDYEQYF.

The chain recombines TRBV6-5 with TRBJ1-1; 7 nucleotides line up with TRBD1. The germline V gene has CDR1 MNHEY and CDR2 SVGAGI. Losses at the gene ends were 7 bases for V and 0 bases for J; bases not matched to a gene: 5. The CDR3 has 14 amino acids. The DNA for the CDR3 is TGTGCCAGCAATACAGGGGATTTGAACACTGAAGCTTTCTTT. This encodes CASNTGDLNTEAFF.

Comments on this clone: The sample carries other DNA sequences with the same CDR3. The chain links TRBV4-3 to TRBJ2-3; D unclear. The germline V gene encodes CDR1 LGHNA and CDR2 YSLEER. CDR3 length equals 13 residues. The ends were cut back, 0 bases at V and 5 bases at J, with 6 bases in the middle. CDR3 in amino acids: CASSQDRRDTQYF. In DNA form, the CDR3 reads TGCGCCAGCAGCCAAGACCGGAGAGATACGCAGTATTTT.

As concerns this clone: Other nucleotide sequences in the sample specify the same CDR3. The chain is built from TRBV9 and TRBJ1-5; the match to TRBD1 covers 8 bases. CDR1 and CDR2 from the germline V gene are SGDLS and YYNGEE. The CDR3 extends over 14 amino acids. Unmatched junction bases numbered 0, after V lost 2 bases and J lost 2 bases. This CDR3 is CASSVGQGNQPQHF. Here the CDR3 DNA reads TGTGCCAGCAGCGTGGGACAGGGCAATCAGCCCCAGCATTTT.

This sequence joins TRBV7-9 and TRBJ1-3, with TRBD1 identical over 7 bases. Trimming at V came to 3 bases and at J to 3 bases, leaving 5 bases not matched to a gene. The CDR3 spans 15 residues. The germline CDR1 and CDR2 sequences are SEHNR and FQNEAQ (reference sequence). The CDR3 region is CASSFIQGDGNTIYF. CDR3 DNA sequence: TGTGCCAGCAGCTTCATCCAGGGGGATGGAAACACCATATATTTT. Using reference TRBV7-9 and TRBJ1-3 for the parts outside the CDR3, the full variable domain is DTGVSQNPRHKITKRGQNVTFRCDPISEHNRLYWYRQTLGQGPEFLTYFQNEAQLEKSRLLSDRFSAERPKGSFSTLEIQRTEQGDSAMYLCASSFIQGDGNTIYFGEGSWLTVV.

The gene calls are TRBV28 and TRBJ1-2; D is undetermined. V was shortened by 5 bases and J by 6 bases, with 19 bases between the two germline ends. CDR1 and CDR2 from the germline V gene are MDHEN and SYDVKM. The CDR3 has 15 amino acids. CDR3 sequence: CASSALREWEHGYTF. The CDR3 region has the DNA TGTGCCAGCAGTGCCCTCCGGGAGTGGGAACATGGCTACACCTTC.

V is TRBV28 and J is TRBJ2-7; 8 bases fit TRBD2. The CDR3 is made up of 15 amino acids. The V segment lost 2 bases and the J segment 4 bases; nucleotides outside the gene matches: 7. CDR1 is MDHEN, CDR2 SYDVKM, per germline. The DNA of the CDR3 is TGTGCCAGCAGTTTAAGGGCGGGGGGCTTTTACGAGCAGTACTTC. Translation gives CASSLRAGGFYEQYF. The full variable domain, rest sourced from reference TRBV28 and TRBJ2-7, is DVKVTQSSRYLVKRTGEKVFLECVQDMDHENMFWYRQDPGLGLRLIYFSYDVKMKEKGDIPEGYSVSREKKERFSLILESASTNQTSMYLCASSLRAGGFYEQYFGPGTRLTVT.

The J gene is TRBJ1-5, the V gene TRBV28, with a weak D call TRBD1 (5 bases). Trimming shortened V by 6 bases and J by 2 bases, and 14 bases separated the two germline ends. Germline V gene data show CDR1 as MDHEN and CDR2 as SYDVKM. The CDR3 is made up of 15 amino acids. The CDR3 DNA sequence: TGTGCCAGCAGGGATGGGGGGAAGGGCAATCAGCCCCAGCATTTT. Its translation is CASRDGGKGNQPQHF.

V and J are TRBV11-2 and TRBJ2-7; TRBD1 agrees at 7 bases. The germline V gene encodes CDR1 SGHAT and CDR2 FQNNGV. J lost 7 bases, V lost 4 bases, and 7 bases had no gene match. This CDR3 is 13 amino acids long. This CDR3 reads CASSSGQLGEQYF. As DNA, the CDR3 is TGTGCCAGCAGCTCGGGACAGCTTGGGGAGCAGTACTTC. The variable domain in full, completed from reference TRBV11-2 and TRBJ2-7, reads EAGVAQSPRYKIIEKRQSVAFWCNPISGHATLYWYQQILGQGPKLLIQFQNNGVVDDSQLPKDRFSAERLKGVDSTLKIQPAKLEDSAVYLCASSSGQLGEQYFGPGTRLTVT.

The chain couples TRBV10-3 to TRBJ1-1, with 9 bases aligning to TRBD1. This CDR3 is 15 amino acids long. V dropped 10 bases and J dropped 1; count of bases not matched to a gene: 10. Germline V gene sequence: CDR1 ENHRY, CDR2 SYGVKD. This CDR3 reads CATGTGWPRNTEAFF. CDR3 sequence (DNA): TGTGCCACTGGGACAGGGTGGCCTCGGAACACTGAAGCTTTCTTT.

This sequence joins TRBV7-3 and TRBJ2-1, with 11 nucleotides matching TRBD2. Germline CDR1 SGHTA, CDR2 FQGTGA. The ends lost 8 bases at V and 9 bases at J; junction bases unmatched: 12. The CDR3 sequence is 15 residues long. CDR3 coding DNA: TGTGCCAGCGGATCATTTAGCGGGGGGGCCGGTGAGCAGTTCTTC. Its protein is CASGSFSGGAGEQFF.

This chain uses TRBV18 with TRBJ1-5, with TRBD1 identical over 12 bases. This CDR3 comprises 20 residues. The V gene's germline CDR1 is KGHSH and CDR2 LQKENI. Losses at the gene ends were 1 base for V and 2 bases for J; bases not matched to a gene: 12. The CDR3 sequence: CASSPRPGQGAGAGNQPQHF. In nucleotides, the CDR3 is TGTGCCAGCTCACCACGACCGGGACAGGGGGCAGGGGCGGGCAATCAGCCCCAGCATTTT. The complete variable domain, with remaining parts taken from reference TRBV18 and TRBJ1-5, reads NAGVMQNPRHLVRRRGQEARLRCSPMKGHSHVYWYRQLPEEGLKFMVYLQKENIIDESGMPKERFSAEFPKEGPSILRIQQVVRGDSAAYFCASSPRPGQGAGAGNQPQHFGDGTRLSIL.

The CDR3 DNA follows: TGTGCCAGCAGCGGTCTAGCGGGATCAAGAACTAGCACAGATACGCAGTATTTT. Its protein is CASSGLAGSRTSTDTQYF. The chain joins TRBV9 to TRBJ2-3, with 9 bases identical to TRBD2. Trimming took 3 bases from V and 0 from J; bases not matched to a gene: 11. Germline-derived CDR1 and CDR2 are SGDLS and YYNGEE. This CDR3 region has 18 residues.

V usage is TRBV28 and J usage is TRBJ1-4, with D tentatively TRBD1 (5 bases). Per germline, CDR1 MDHEN and CDR2 SYDVKM. The CDR3 is 14 amino acids. V was shortened by 6 bases and J by 10 bases, with 18 bases between the two germline ends. CDR3 sequence reads: CASSSATDRGKLFF. The CDR3 region has the DNA TGTGCCAGCAGCTCCGCGACAGATCGTGGAAAACTGTTTTTT.

The chain recombines TRBV4-2 with TRBJ2-3, with D tentatively TRBD2 (6 bases). CDR3 size: 18 residues. Trimming removed 0 bases from V and 2 bases from J, with 18 bases in between. Germline values: CDR1 LGHNA, CDR2 YNFKEQ. CDR3 protein: CASSQDRETSSYTDTQYF. As DNA, the CDR3 is TGTGCCAGCAGCCAAGATAGGGAAACTAGCAGCTACACAGATACGCAGTATTTT.

The rearrangement uses TRBV6-5 and TRBJ1-2; 10 nucleotides line up with TRBD1. V lost 7 bases and J lost 7; bases outside the gene matches: 6. CDR1 MNHEY and CDR2 SVGAGI come from the germline V gene. CDR3 length: 13 amino acids. Here the CDR3 reads CASMADRGTGYTF. The CDR3 region has the DNA TGTGCCAGCATGGCGGACAGGGGGACTGGCTACACCTTC.

The chain carries TRBV28 and TRBJ2-3; 8 positions match TRBD2. CDR1 is MDHEN, CDR2 SYDVKM, per germline. V was clipped by 5 bases and J by 0 bases; unmatched bases: 4. The CDR3 is 15 residues long. The CDR3 DNA follows: TGTGCCAGCAGTGGGCGGGGGGCTAGCACAGATACGCAGTATTTT. Translating gives CASSGRGASTDTQYF.

The CDR3 loop reads CASSLDTDRVSEAFF. The CDR3 DNA reads as TGTGCCAGCTCACTTGATACCGACAGGGTTTCTGAAGCTTTCTTT. The V call is TRBV18, the J call TRBJ1-1; 7 nucleotides line up with TRBD1. Germline assignment: CDR1 KGHSH and CDR2 LQKENI. V lost 4 bases to trimming and J lost 6 bases; unmatched junction nucleotides: 11. This CDR3 has 15 amino acids.

J is TRBJ2-7 and V is TRBV10-3; 11 nucleotides agree with TRBD1. This CDR3 contains 13 residues. Germline CDR1 reads ENHRY; CDR2 reads SYGVKD. V lost 10 bases, J lost 6 bases, and 8 bases stayed unmatched. The CDR3 protein is CASRDRGLGEQYF. The CDR3 coding sequence is TGTGCCAGCCGGGACAGGGGGTTGGGCGAGCAGTACTTC.

The chain carries TRBV30 and TRBJ2-5; D may be TRBD2 (6 bases). The V gene's germline CDR1 is GTSNPN and CDR2 SVGIG (reference sequence). Trimming took 5 bases from V and 5 from J, leaving 12 bases between them. This CDR3 comprises 12 residues. Here the CDR3 DNA reads TGTGCCTGGGACGGGGGAACGGAGACCCAGTACTTC. Protein: CAWDGGTETQYF.